Each of the 5 T cell receptor beta chains below was sequenced from the same sample in a study of T cells in localized non-small cell lung cancer. The method was immunoSEQ multiplex PCR; TCRdb's version includes in-frame clones alone and lacks a portion of them. The sample has around 25,000 clones, approximately 90% seen once; the top ten hold 2.5% to 3%. Specimen: peripheral blood, collected before any cancer treatment. The receptors derive from a woman between 35 and 70 years old with stage I lung adenocarcinoma.

The chain recombines TRBV4-2 with TRBJ2-7; D not resolved. V dropped 3 bases and J dropped 3 bases, with 3 bases sitting between them. The CDR3 extends over 11 amino acids. Looked up from germline, CDR1 is LGHNA and CDR2 is YNFKEQ. CDR3 bases: TGTGCCAGCAGCCAGGACTACGAGCAGTACTTC. Translated: CASSQDYEQYF.

The chain links TRBV2 to TRBJ2-7; 9 nucleotides line up with TRBD1. The CDR3 runs 15 residues. CDR1 and CDR2 (germline): SNHLY, FYNNEI. The trim removed 4 bases at V and 0 bases at J, leaving 4 bases unmatched. This CDR3 is CASSGGTGSSYEQYF. The DNA for the CDR3 is TGTGCCAGCAGTGGAGGGACAGGGAGCTCCTACGAGCAGTACTTC.

This sequence joins TRBV11-2 and TRBJ2-3; a possible D gene is TRBD2 (5 bases). The CDR3 runs 15 residues. V lost 5 bases, J lost 0 bases, and 12 bases lay in between. Germline assignment: CDR1 SGHAT and CDR2 FQNNGV. DNA for the CDR3: TGTGCCAGCAGCGGAGGAACGACTAGCACAGATACGCAGTATTTT. This sequence encodes CASSGGTTSTDTQYF.

This clone was counted once. The chain combines TRBV5-5 with TRBJ2-1; D may match TRBD1 or TRBD2 (6 bases each). Deletions cut 4 bases from V and 3 bases from J, with 26 bases between. The CDR3 contains 19 residues. Germline CDR1 reads SGHKS; CDR2 reads YYEKEE (reference sequence). The CDR3 loop reads CASSRSSFLGRDIYNEQFF. The CDR3 region has the DNA TGTGCCAGCAGCCGGAGCTCTTTCCTTGGGCGGGACATCTACAATGAGCAGTTCTTC. Variable domain in full (rest from reference TRBV5-5 and TRBJ2-1): DAGVTQSPTHLIKTRGQQVTLRCSPISGHKSVSWYQQVLGQGPQFIFQYYEKEERGRGNFPDRFSARQFPNYSSELNVNALLLGDSALYLCASSRSSFLGRDIYNEQFFGPGTRLTVL.

The V call is TRBV19, the J call TRBJ1-1; 8 bases are shared with TRBD1. CDR1 is LNHDA and CDR2 is SQIVND in the germline V gene (reference sequence). The CDR3 consists of 14 residues. V lost 7 bases to trimming and J lost 4 bases; unmatched junction nucleotides: 8. The CDR3 region is CASMRFGQGTEAFF. CDR3 bases: TGTGCCAGTATGAGGTTTGGACAGGGCACTGAAGCTTTCTTT.